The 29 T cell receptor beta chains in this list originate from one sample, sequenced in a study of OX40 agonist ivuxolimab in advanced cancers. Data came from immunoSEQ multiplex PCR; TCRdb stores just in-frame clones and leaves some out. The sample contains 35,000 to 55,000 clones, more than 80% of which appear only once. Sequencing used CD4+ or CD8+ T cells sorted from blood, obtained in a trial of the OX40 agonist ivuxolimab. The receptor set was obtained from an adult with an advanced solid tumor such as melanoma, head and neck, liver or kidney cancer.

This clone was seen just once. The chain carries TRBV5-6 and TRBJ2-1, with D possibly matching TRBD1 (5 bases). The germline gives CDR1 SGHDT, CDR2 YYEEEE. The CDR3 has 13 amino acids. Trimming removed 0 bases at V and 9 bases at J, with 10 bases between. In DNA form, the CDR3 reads TGTGCCAGCAGCTTGGCCAGGCAGGGTGAGCAGTTCTTC. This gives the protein CASSLARQGEQFF.

For the CDR3, the DNA is TGTGCCAGCAGTCTGGGGGGAAGCGAGCAGTACTTC. Its protein product is CASSLGGSEQYF. The chain combines TRBV27 with TRBJ2-7; a weak D match, TRBD2 (6 bases). The V and J ends lost 5 bases and 6 bases respectively, with 11 bases between them. The length of the CDR3 is 12 residues. Germline V gene data show CDR1 as MNHEY and CDR2 as SMNVEV (reference sequence).

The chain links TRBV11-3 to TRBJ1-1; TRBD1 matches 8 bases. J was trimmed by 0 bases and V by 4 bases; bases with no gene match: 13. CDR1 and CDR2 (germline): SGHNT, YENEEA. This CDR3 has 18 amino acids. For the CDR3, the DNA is TGTGCCAGCAGCTCGGGTGGGGTATGGACAGGGATGAACACTGAAGCTTTCTTT. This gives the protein CASSSGGVWTGMNTEAFF. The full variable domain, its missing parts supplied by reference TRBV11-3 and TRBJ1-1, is EAGVVQSPRYKIIEKKQPVAFWCNPISGHNTLYWYLQNLGQGPELLIRYENEEAVDDSQLPKDRFSAERLKGVDSTLKIQPAELGDSAVYLCASSSGGVWTGMNTEAFFGQGTRLTVV.

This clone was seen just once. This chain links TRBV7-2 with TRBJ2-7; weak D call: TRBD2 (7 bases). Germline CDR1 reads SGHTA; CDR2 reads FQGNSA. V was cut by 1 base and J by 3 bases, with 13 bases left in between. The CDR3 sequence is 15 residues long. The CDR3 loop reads CASSLGRGPLYEQYF. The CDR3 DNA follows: TGTGCCAGCAGCTTAGGGCGGGGGCCCCTCTACGAGCAGTACTTC.

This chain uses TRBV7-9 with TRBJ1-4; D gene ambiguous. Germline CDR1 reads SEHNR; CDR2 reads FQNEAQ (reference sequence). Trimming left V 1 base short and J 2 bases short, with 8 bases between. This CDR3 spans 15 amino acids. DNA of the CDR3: TGTGCCAGCAGCTTAGGGGTTGCTACTAATGAAAAACTGTTTTTT. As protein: CASSLGVATNEKLFF.

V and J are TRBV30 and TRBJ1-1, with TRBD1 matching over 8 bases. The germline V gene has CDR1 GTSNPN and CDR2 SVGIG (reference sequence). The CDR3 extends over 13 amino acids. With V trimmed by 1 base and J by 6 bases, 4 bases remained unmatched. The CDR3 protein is CAWSATGAAEAFF. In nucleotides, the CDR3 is TGTGCCTGGAGTGCGACAGGGGCGGCTGAAGCTTTCTTT.

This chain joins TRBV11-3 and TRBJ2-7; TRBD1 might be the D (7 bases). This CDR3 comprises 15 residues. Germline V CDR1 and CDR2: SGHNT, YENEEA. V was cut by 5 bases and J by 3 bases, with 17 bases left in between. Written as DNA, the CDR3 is TGTGCCAGCAGCCCACAGGAGGGGGCTAACTACGAGCAGTACTTC. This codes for CASSPQEGANYEQYF.

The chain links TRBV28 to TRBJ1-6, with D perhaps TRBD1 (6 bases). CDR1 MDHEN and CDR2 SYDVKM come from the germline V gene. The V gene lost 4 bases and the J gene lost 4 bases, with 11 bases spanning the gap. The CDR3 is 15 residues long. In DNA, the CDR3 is TGTGCCAGCAGTTCCCGGAGGGGGTATAATTCACCCCTCCACTTT. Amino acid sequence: CASSSRRGYNSPLHF.

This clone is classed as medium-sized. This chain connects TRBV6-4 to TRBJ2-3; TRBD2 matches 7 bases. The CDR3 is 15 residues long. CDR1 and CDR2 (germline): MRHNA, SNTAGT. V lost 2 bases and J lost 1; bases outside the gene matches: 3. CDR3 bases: TGTGCCAGCAGTGACCTCCTAGCGGGCACAGATACGCAGTATTTT. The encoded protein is CASSDLLAGTDTQYF.

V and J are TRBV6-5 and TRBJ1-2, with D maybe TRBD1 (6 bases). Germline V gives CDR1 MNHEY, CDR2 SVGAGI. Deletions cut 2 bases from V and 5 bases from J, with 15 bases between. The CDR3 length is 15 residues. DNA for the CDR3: TGTGCCAGCAGTTACGGATCGGGGGGCGGGTATGGCTACACCTTC. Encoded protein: CASSYGSGGGYGYTF.

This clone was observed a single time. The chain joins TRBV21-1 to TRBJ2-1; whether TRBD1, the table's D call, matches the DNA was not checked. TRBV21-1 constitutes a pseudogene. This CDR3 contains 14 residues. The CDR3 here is CASSTDRGSYEQFF. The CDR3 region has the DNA TGTGCCAGCAGCACAGACAGGGGTAGCTATGAGCAGTTCTTC.

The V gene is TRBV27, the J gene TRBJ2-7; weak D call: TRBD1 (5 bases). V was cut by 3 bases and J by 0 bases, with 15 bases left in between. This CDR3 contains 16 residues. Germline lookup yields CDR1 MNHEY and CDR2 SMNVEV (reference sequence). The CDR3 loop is CASSFYPRDSSYEQYF. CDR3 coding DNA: TGTGCCAGCAGTTTTTATCCCCGCGACAGCTCCTACGAGCAGTACTTC.

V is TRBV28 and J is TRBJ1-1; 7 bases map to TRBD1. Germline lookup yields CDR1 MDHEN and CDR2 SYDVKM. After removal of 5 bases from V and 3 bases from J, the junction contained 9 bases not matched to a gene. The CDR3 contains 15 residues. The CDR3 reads CASSPLGGADTEAFF. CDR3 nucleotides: TGTGCCAGCAGTCCTTTAGGGGGCGCGGACACTGAAGCTTTCTTT. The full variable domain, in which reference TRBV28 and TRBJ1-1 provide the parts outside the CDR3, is DVKVTQSSRYLVKRTGEKVFLECVQDMDHENMFWYRQDPGLGLRLIYFSYDVKMKEKGDIPEGYSVSREKKERFSLILESASTNQTSMYLCASSPLGGADTEAFFGQGTRLTVV.

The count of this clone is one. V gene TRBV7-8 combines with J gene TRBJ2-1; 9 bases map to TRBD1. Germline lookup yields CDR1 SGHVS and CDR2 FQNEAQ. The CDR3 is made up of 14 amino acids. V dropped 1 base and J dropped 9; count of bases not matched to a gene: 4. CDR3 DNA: TGTGCCAGCAGCTTAGTACAGGGGGCGGCTGAGCAGTTCTTC. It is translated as CASSLVQGAAEQFF.

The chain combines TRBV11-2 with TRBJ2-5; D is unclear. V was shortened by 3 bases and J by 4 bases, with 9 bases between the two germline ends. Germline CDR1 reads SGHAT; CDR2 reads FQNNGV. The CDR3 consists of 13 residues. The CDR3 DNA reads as TGTGCCAGCAGCTTCAAGATTTCAGAGACCCAGTACTTC. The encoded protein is CASSFKISETQYF.

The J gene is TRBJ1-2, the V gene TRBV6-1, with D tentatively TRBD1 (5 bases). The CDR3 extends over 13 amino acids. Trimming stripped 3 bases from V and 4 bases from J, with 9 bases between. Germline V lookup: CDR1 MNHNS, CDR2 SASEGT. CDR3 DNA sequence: TGTGCCAGCAGTGACGGGGGGTCCTATGGCTACACCTTC. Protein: CASSDGGSYGYTF.

In nucleotides, the CDR3 is TGTGCCAGCAGCTTCGGGAAGCCGAATACTAACTATGGCTACACCTTC. Translation: CASSFGKPNTNYGYTF. The V gene is TRBV5-5, the J gene TRBJ1-2; the D is unclear. This CDR3 is built from 16 residues. Trimming took off 2 bases at V and 0 bases at J, with 14 bases between the two ends. CDR1 SGHKS and CDR2 YYEKEE come from the germline V gene (reference sequence).

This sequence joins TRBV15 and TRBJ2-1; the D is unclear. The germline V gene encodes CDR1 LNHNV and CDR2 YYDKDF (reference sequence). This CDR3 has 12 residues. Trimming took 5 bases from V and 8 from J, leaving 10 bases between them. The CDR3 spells CATSLLYDEQFF. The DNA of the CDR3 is TGTGCCACCAGCCTGTTATACGATGAGCAGTTCTTC.

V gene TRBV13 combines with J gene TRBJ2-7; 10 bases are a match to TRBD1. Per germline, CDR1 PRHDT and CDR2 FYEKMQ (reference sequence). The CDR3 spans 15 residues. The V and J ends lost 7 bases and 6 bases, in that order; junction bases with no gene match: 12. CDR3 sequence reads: CASTNTEGQGIEQYF. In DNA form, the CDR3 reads TGTGCCAGCACCAATACTGAGGGACAGGGGATCGAGCAGTACTTC.

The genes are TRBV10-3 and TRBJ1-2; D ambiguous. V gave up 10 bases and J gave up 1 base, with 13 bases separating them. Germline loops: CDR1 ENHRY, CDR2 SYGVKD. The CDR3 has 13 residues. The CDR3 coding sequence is TGTGCCACCCATCAGGTCCTTAACTATGGCTACACCTTC. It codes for CATHQVLNYGYTF.

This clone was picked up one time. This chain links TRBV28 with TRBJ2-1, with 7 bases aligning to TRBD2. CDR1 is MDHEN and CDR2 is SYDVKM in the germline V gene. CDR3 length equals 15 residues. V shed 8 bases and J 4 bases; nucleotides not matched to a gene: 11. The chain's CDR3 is CASSIERDAYNEQFF. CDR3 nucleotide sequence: TGTGCCAGCTCAATTGAGCGGGATGCTTACAATGAGCAGTTCTTC.

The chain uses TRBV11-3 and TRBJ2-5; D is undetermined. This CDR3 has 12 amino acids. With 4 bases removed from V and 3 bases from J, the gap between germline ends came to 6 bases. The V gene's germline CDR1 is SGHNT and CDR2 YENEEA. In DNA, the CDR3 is TGTGCCAGCAGCTACGAAGAAGAGACCCAGTACTTC. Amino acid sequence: CASSYEEETQYF.

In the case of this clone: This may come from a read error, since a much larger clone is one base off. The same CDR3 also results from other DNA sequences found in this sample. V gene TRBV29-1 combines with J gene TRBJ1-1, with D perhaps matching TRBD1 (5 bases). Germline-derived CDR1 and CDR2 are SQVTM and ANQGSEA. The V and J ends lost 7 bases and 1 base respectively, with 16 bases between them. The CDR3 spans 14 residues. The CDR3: CSATPGQTNTEAFF. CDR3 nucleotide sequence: TGCAGCGCCACCCCGGGGCAGACGAACACTGAAGCTTTCTTT.

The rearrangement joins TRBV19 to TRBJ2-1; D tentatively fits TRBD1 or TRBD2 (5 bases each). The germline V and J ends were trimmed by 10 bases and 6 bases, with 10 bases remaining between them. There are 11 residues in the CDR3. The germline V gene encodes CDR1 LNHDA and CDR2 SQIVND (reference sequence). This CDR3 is CATRELNEQFF. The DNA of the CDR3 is TGTGCCACCAGGGAGCTCAATGAGCAGTTCTTC.

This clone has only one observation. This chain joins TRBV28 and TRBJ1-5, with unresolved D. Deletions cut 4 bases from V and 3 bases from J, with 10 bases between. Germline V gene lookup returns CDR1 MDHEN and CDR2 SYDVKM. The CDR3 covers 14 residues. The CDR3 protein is CASSWLQVNQPQHF. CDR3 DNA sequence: TGTGCCAGCAGTTGGTTGCAGGTCAATCAGCCCCAGCATTTT.

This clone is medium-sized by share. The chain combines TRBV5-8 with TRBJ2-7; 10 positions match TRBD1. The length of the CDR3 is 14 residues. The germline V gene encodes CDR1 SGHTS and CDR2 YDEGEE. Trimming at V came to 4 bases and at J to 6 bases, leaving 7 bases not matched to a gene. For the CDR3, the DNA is TGTGCCAGCAGCGCCGGACAGGGGGTGAGCGAGCAGTACTTC. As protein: CASSAGQGVSEQYF.

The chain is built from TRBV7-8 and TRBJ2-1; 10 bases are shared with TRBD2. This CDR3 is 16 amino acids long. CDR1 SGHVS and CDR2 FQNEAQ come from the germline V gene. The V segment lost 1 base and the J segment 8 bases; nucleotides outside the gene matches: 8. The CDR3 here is CASSLDGTSVSYEQFF. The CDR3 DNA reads TGTGCCAGCAGCTTAGATGGGACTAGCGTTTCTTATGAGCAGTTCTTC.

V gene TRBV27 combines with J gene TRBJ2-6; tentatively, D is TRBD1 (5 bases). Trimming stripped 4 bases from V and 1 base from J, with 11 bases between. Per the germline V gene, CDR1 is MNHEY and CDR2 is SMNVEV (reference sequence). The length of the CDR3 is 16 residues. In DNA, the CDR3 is TGTGCCAGCAGTTCCTCGGCAGGGTCTGGGGCCAACGTCCTGACTTTC. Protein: CASSSSAGSGANVLTF.

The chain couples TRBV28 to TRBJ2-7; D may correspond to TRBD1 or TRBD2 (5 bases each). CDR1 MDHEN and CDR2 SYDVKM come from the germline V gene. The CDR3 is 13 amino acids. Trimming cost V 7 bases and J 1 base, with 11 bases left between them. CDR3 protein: CASIGTASYEQYF. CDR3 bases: TGTGCCAGCATTGGGACCGCTTCCTACGAGCAGTACTTC. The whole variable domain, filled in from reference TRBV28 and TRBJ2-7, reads DVKVTQSSRYLVKRTGEKVFLECVQDMDHENMFWYRQDPGLGLRLIYFSYDVKMKEKGDIPEGYSVSREKKERFSLILESASTNQTSMYLCASIGTASYEQYFGPGTRLTVT.